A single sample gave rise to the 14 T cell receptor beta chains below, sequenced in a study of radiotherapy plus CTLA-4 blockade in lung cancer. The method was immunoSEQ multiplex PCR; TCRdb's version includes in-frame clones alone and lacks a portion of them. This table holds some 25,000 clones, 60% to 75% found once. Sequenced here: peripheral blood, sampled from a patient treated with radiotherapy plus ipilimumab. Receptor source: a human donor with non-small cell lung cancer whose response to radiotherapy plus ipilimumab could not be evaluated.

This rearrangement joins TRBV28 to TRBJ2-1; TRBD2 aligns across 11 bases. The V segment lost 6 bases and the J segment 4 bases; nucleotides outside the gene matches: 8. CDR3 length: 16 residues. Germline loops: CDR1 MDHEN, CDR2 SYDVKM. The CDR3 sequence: CASRPVGTSGYNEQFF. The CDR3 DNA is TGTGCCAGCAGACCTGTCGGGACTAGCGGATACAATGAGCAGTTCTTC.

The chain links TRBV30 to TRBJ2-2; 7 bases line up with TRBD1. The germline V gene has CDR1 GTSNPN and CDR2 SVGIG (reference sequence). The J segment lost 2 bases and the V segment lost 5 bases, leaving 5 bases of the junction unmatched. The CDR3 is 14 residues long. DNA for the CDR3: TGTGCCTGGGCGGACAGGCCCAACACCGGGGAGCTGTTTTTT. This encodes CAWADRPNTGELFF.

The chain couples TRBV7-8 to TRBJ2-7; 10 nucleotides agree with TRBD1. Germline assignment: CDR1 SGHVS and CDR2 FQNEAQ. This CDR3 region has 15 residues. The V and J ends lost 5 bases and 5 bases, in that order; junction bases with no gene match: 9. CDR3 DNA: TGTGCCAGCAGCCCGCGGTGGGACAGGGGCAACGAGCAGTACTTC. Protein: CASSPRWDRGNEQYF.

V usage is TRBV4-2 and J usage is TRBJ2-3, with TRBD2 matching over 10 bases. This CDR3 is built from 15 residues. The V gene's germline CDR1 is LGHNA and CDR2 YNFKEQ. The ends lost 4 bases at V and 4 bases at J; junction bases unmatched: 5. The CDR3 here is CASSPLAGAPDTQYF. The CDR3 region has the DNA TGTGCCAGCAGCCCCCTAGCGGGAGCCCCAGATACGCAGTATTTT.

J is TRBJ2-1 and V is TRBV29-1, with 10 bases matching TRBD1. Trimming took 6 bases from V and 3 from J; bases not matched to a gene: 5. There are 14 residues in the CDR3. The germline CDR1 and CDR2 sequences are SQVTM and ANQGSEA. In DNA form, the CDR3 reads TGCAGCGTCCGACAGGGGGCAAGCTACAATGAGCAGTTCTTC. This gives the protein CSVRQGASYNEQFF.

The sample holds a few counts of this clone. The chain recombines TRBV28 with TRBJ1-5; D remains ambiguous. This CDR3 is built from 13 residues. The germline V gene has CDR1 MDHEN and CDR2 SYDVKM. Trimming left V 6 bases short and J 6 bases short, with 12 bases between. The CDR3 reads CASSLPSVQPQHF. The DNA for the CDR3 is TGTGCCAGCAGCCTTCCCAGTGTTCAGCCCCAGCATTTT.

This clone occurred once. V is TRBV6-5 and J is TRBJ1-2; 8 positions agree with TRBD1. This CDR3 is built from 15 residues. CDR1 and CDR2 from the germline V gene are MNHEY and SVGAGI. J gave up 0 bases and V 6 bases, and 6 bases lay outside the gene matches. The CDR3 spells CASSADRGTNYGYTF. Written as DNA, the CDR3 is TGTGCCAGCAGCGCCGACAGGGGCACTAACTATGGCTACACCTTC.

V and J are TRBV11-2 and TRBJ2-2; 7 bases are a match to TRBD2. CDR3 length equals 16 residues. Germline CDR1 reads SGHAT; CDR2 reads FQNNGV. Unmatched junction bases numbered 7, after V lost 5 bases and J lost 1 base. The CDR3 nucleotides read TGTGCCAGCAGCCCTAAGCGGGACGGGAACACCGGGGAGCTGTTTTTT. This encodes CASSPKRDGNTGELFF.

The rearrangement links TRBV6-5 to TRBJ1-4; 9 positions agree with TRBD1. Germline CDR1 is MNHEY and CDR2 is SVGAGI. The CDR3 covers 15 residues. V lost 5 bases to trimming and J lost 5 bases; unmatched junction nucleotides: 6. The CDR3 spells CASSQTGTGNEKLFF. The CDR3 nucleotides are TGTGCCAGCAGTCAAACCGGGACAGGGAATGAAAAACTGTTTTTT.

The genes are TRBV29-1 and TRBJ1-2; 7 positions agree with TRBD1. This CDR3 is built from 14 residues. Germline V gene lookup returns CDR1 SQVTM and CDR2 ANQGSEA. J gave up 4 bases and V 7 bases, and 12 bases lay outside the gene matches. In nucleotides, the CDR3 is TGCAGCGCTTGGCCATTCCGGGACAGCTATGGCTACACCTTC. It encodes CSAWPFRDSYGYTF.

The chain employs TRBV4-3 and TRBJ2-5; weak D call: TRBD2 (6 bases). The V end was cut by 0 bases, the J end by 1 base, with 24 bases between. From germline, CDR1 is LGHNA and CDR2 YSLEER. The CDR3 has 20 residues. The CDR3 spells CASSQDPTTWSGASQETQYF. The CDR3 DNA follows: TGCGCCAGCAGCCAAGATCCAACCACCTGGTCGGGAGCCAGCCAAGAGACCCAGTACTTC.

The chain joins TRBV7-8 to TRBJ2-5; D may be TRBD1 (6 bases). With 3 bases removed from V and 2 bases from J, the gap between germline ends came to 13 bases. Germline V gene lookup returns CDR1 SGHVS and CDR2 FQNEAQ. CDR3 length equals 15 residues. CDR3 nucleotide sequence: TGTGCCAGCAGCTTTCAGGGAAGGGGGCAAGAGACCCAGTACTTC. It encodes CASSFQGRGQETQYF.

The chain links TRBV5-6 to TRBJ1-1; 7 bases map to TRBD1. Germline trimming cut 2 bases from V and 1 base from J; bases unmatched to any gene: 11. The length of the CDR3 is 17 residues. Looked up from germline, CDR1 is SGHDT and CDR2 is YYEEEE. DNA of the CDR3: TGTGCCAGCAGCTTTTTTTCCGACAGGGCATGGAACACTGAAGCTTTCTTT. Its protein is CASSFFSDRAWNTEAFF.

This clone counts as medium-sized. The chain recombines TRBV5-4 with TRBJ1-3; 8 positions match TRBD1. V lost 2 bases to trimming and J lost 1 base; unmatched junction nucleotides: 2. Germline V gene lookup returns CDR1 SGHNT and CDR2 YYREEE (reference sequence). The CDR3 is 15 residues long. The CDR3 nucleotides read TGTGCCAGCAGCTTCGGACAGGGATCTGGAAACACCATATATTTT. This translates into CASSFGQGSGNTIYF.